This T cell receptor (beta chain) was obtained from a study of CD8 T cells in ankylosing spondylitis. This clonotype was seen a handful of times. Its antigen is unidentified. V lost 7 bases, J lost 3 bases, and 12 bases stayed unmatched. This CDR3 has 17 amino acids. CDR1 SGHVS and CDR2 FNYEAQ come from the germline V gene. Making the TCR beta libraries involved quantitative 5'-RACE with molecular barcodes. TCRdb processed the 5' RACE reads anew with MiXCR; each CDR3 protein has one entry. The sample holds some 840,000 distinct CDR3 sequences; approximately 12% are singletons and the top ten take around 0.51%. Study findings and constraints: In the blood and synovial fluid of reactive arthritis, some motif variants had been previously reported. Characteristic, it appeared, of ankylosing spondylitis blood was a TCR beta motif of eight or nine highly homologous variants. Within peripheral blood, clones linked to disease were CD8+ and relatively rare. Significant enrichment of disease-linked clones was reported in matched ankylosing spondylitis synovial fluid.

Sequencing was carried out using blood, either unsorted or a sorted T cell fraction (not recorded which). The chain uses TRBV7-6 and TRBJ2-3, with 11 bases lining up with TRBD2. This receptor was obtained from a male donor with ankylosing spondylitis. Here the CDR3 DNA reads TGTGCCAGCACCCTAGCGGCTAGCGGGGGGACAACAGATACGCAGTATTTT. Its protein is CASTLAASGGTTDTQYF. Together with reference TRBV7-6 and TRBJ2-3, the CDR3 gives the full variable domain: GAGVSQSPRYKVTKRGQDVALRCDPISGHVSLYWYRQALGQGPEFLTYFNYEAQQDKSGLPNDRFSAERPEGSISTLTIQRTEQRDSAMYRCASTLAASGGTTDTQYFGPGTRLTVL.